Sequencing of this T cell receptor beta chain was carried out in a study of CD8+CD57+ T cells in acquired aplastic anemia (dated by TCRdb to the late 2010s). Broadly, across the study: A mean of approximately 2.9 ug of DNA, ranging from roughly 0.19 to 27.4 ug, was extracted from sorted CD4+ and CD8+ cells. A CD8+CD57+ expansion meant a frequency higher than the mean frequency seen in healthy subjects. Study-wide findings and limitations: Roughly 30 CD8+ CDR3 sequences were found to be shared between patients and controls, but these sequences appeared to be highly expressed in patients and within the immunodominant clones of the patients. No significant difference in CD8+ Simpson's diversity was found between patients and healthy controls (P=0.060).

Patients chosen for sequencing had shown expansion of CD8+CD57+ cells by flow cytometry. Severe acquired aplastic anemia was diagnosed in all patients according to International Study of Aplastic Anemia and Agranulocytosis and Camitta criteria. At the time blood was sampled, none of the patients had received any therapy. The study deep-sequenced TCR repertoires of sorted CD4+ and CD8+ blood T cells from severe aplastic anemia patients and healthy subjects. In the USA, patient enrollment took place under clinicaltrials.gov protocols 00001620, 01623167, 00001397, 00071045, 00081523 and 00961064. Ficoll-Paque density gradient centrifugation was used to isolate peripheral blood mononuclear cells. Before DNA was extracted, CD4+ and CD8+ T cells were sorted using either FACS or magnetic beads. For this clonotype: Its antigen remains unidentified. Base qualities are not at hand, and no much larger clone is one base apart.

Genomic DNA was used as template for profiling of TCR beta VDJ combinations and CDR3 sequences. An Illumina HiSeq 2000 was the platform used for TCR repertoire sequencing. In the original analysis: TRBV/TRBJ rearrangement plots, CDR3 size and DJ length profiles, and Simpson's diversity index were used to evaluate the repertoires. Whichever DNA sequence was most abundant in the deep sequencing data was defined as the immunodominant clone. CDR3 amino acid sequences were checked for sharing between subjects and were compared against published repertoires and the VDJdb database. TCRdb's own reprocessing of the public reads used fastp at Q25 and MiXCR and kept productive beta chains. Each CDR3 protein appears once, grouped with its most common genes and DNA. In this record, the V and J calls reflect TCRdb's handling and not the investigators' own analysis. The sample table contains 200,000 to 250,000 distinct CDR3 sequences; only one count was recorded for around 43% of them. Of the sample, under 9% falls within the top ten clones.

From its cysteine to its phenylalanine, the CDR3 spans 18 amino acids. The read is trimmed to its CDR3 DNA, 54 bases read in frame from base 1. At the junction V is shortened by 5 bases and J by 2 bases; bases outside the gene matches: 7. Via the germline V gene, CDR1 is ENHRY and CDR2 SYGVKD. This TCR derives from a human donor with aplastic anemia. Rearrangement joined TRBV10-3 to TRBJ2-3; 16 central nucleotides agree with TRBD2. Sequenced: sorted CD4+, CD8+, or CD8+CD57+ T cells (not recorded which) from PBMCs. The CDR3 region reads CAISTGTSGGDPTDTQYF. The nucleotides read TGTGCCATCAGTACTGGGACTAGCGGGGGGGACCCCACAGATACGCAGTATTTT.